Included here is one T cell receptor beta chain sequence, with context. Its antigen is not known. This specimen belongs to a study of T cell responses to AZD1222 COVID-19 vaccine. Study conclusions and caveats: Sampled repertoires all dated from after the peak T cell response. The reported proportion of spike-specific TCRs targeting unmutated variant regions was nearly half.

Produced via immunoSEQ multiplex PCR; TCRdb's table is partial and in-frame only. The repertoire holds roughly 30,000 clones, with around four fifths as singletons. Germline CDR1 and CDR2: SQVTM and ANQGSEA. This CDR3 is built from 15 residues. Trimming took 3 bases from V and 1 from J; bases not matched to a gene: 3. This clonotype was obtained from an adult in good health. This chain connects TRBV29-1 to TRBJ1-2; 12 bases agree with TRBD1. This material consisted of peripheral blood, taken on day 0 of AZD1222 vaccination. The DNA of the CDR3 is TGCAGCGTTGAGGGACAGGGGGCTCTTAACTATGGCTACACCTTC. Translated: CSVEGQGALNYGYTF.